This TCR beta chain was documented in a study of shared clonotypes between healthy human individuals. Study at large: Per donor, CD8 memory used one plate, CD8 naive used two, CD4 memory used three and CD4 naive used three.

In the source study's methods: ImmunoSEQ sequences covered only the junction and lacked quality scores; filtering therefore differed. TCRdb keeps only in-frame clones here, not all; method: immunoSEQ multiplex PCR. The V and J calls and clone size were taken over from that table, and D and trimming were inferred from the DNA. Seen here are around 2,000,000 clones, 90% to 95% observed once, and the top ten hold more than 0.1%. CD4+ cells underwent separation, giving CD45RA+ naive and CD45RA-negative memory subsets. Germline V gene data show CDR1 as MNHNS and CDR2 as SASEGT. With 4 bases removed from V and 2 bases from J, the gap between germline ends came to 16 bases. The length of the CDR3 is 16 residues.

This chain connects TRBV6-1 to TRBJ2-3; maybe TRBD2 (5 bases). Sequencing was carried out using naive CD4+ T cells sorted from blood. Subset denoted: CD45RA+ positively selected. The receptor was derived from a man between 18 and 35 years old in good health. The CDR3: CASSVSSGSITDTQYF. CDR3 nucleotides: TGTGCCAGCAGTGTCTCCAGCGGATCGATCACAGATACGCAGTATTTT.